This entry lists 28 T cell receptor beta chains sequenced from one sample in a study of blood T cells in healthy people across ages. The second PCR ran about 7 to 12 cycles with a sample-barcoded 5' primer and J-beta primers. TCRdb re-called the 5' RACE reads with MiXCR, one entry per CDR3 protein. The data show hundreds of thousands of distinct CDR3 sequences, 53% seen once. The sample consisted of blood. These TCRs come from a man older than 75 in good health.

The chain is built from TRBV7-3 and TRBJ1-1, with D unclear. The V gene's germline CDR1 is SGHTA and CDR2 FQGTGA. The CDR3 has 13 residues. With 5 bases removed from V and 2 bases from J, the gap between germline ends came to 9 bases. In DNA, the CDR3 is TGTGCCAGCAGCAATACTTTTAACACTGAAGCTTTCTTT. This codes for CASSNTFNTEAFF.

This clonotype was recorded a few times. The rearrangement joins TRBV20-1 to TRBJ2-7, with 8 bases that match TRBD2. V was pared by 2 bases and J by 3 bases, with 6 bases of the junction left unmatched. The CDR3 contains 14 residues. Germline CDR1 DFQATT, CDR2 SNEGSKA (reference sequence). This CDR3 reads CSARLSGSGYEQYF. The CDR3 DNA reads TGCAGTGCTAGATTGAGCGGGAGTGGCTACGAGCAGTACTTC.

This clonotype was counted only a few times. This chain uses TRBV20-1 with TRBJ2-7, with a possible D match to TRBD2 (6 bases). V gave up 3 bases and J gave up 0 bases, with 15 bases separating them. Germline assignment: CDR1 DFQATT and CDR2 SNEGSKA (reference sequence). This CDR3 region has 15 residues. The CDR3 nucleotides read TGCAGTGCTAGGGCCCTAGCGAGGAGCTCCTACGAGCAGTACTTC. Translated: CSARALARSSYEQYF.

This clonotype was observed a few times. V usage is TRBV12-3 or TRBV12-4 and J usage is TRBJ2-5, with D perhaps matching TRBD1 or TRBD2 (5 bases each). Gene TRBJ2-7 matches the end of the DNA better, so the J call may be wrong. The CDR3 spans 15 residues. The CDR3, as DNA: TGTGCCAGCAGTTTAGGTGGGGGAACGGGCCGCGAGCAGTACTTC. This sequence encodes CASSLGGGTGREQYF.

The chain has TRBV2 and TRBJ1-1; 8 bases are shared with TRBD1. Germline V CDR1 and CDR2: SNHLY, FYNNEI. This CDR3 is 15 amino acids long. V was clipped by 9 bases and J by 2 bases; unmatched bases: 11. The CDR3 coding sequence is TGTGCCAGAGGGGGGGGGACAGGTTCAAACACTGAAGCTTTCTTT. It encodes CARGGGTGSNTEAFF.

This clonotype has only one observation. The CDR3 nucleotides are TGTGCCAGCAGTCCGGCGGTTGTAACAACCTACGAGCAGTACTTC. Translated, it gives CASSPAVVTTYEQYF. The chain links TRBV6-1 to TRBJ2-4; D not certain. The J call is doubtful: the DNA matches TRBJ2-7 better. The CDR3 spans 15 residues. The germline gives CDR1 MNHNS, CDR2 SASEGT.

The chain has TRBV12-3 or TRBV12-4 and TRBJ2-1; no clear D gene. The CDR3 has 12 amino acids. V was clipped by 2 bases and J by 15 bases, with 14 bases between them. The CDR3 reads CASSLSGRYLFF. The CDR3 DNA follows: TGTGCCAGCAGTTTATCGGGCAGGTATCTGTTCTTC.

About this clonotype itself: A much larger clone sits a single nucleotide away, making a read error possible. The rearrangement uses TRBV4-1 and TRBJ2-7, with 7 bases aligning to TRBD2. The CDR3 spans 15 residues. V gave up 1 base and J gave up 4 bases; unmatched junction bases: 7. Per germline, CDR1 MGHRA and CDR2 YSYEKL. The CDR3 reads CASSQGAGAVYEQYF. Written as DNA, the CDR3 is TGCGCCAGCAGCCAAGGCGCGGGAGCAGTGTACGAGCAGTACTTC.

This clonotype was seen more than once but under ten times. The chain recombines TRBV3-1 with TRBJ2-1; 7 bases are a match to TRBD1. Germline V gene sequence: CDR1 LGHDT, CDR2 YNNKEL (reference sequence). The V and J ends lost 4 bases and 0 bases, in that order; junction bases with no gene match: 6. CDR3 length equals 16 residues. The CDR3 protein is CASSRETGSSYNEQFF. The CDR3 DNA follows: TGTGCCAGCAGCCGAGAGACAGGGAGCTCCTACAATGAGCAGTTCTTC.

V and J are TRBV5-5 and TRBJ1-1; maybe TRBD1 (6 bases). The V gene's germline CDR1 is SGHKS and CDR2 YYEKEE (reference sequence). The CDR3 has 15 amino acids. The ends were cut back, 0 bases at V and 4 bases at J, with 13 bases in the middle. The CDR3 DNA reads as TGTGCCAGCAGCTTGGGAGCGACAGGACCCACTGAAGCTTTCTTT. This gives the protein CASSLGATGPTEAFF.

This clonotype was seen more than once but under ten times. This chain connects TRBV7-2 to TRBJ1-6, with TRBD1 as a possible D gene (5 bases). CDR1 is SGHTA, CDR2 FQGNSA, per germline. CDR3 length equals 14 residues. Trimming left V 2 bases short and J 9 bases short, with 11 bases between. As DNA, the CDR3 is TGTGCCAGCAGCTTATGGGGGGAAGGTTCACCCCTCCACTTT. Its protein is CASSLWGEGSPLHF.

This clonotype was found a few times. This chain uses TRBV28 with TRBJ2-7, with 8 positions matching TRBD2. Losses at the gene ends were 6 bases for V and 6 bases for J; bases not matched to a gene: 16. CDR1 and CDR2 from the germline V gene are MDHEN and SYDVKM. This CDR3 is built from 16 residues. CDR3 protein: CASSPVIAGGALEQYF. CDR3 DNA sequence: TGTGCCAGCAGCCCAGTAATCGCGGGAGGTGCTCTCGAGCAGTACTTC.

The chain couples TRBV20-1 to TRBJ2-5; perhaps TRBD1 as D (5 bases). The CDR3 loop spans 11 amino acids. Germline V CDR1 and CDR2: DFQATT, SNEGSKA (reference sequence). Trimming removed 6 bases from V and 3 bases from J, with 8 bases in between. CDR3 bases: TGCAGTGCCACCAGGGAAGAGACCCAGTACTTC. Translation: CSATREETQYF.

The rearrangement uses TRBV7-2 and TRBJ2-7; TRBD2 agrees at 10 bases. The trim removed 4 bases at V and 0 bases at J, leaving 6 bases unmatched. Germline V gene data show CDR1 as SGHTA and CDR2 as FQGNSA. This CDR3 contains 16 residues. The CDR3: CASSSNGLAVSYEQYF. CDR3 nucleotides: TGTGCCAGCAGCTCAAATGGACTAGCGGTCTCCTACGAGCAGTACTTC.

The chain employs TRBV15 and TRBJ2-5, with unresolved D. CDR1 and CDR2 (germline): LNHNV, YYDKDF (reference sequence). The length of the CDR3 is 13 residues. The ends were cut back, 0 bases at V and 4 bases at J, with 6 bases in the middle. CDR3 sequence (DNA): TGTGCCACCAGCAGAGATCTAGGAGAGACCCAGTACTTC. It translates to CATSRDLGETQYF. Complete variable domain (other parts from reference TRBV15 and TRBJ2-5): DAMVIQNPRYQVTQFGKPVTLSCSQTLNHNVMYWYQQKSSQAPKLLFHYYDKDFNNEADTPDNFQSRRPNTSFCFLDIRSPGLGDTAMYLCATSRDLGETQYFGPGTRLLVL.

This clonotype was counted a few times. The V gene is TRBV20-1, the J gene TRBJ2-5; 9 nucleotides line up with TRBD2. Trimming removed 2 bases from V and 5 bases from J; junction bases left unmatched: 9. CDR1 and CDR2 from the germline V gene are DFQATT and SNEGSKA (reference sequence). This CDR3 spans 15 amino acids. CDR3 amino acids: CSARSSGTSRETQYF. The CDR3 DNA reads TGCAGTGCTAGATCCTCCGGGACTAGCAGGGAGACCCAGTACTTC.

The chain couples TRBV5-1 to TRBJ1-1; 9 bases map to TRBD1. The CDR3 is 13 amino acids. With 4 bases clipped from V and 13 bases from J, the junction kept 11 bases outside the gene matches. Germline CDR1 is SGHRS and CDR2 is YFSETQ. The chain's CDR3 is CASSLGTGYGDFF. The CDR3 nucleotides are TGCGCCAGCAGCCTCGGGACAGGGTACGGGGATTTCTTT.

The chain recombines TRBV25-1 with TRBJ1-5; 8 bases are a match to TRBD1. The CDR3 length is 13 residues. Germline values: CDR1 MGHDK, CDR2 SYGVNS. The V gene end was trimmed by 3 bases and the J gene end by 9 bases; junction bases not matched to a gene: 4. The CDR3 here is CASSESGGLPQHF. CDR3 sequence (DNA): TGTGCCAGCAGTGAGTCAGGGGGCCTGCCCCAGCATTTT.

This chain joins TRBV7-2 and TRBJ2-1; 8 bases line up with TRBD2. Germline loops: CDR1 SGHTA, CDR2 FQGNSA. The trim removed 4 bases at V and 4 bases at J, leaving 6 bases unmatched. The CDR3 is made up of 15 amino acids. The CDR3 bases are TGTGCCAGCAGCTCCCCGATAGCGGGGTACAATGAGCAGTTCTTC. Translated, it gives CASSSPIAGYNEQFF.

The CDR3 reads CASSPDRNYEQYF. CDR3 in DNA: TGTGCCAGCTCCCCGGACAGGAACTACGAGCAGTACTTC. The chain has TRBV18 and TRBJ2-7; TRBD1 aligns across 7 bases. The junction had 5 bases not matched to a gene; V was cut back by 6 bases and J by 3 bases. Germline CDR1 reads KGHSH; CDR2 reads LQKENI. CDR3 length: 13 residues. The variable domain in full, with the rest retrieved from reference TRBV18 and TRBJ2-7, is NAGVMQNPRHLVRRRGQEARLRCSPMKGHSHVYWYRQLPEEGLKFMVYLQKENIIDESGMPKERFSAEFPKEGPSILRIQQVVRGDSAAYFCASSPDRNYEQYFGPGTRLTVT.

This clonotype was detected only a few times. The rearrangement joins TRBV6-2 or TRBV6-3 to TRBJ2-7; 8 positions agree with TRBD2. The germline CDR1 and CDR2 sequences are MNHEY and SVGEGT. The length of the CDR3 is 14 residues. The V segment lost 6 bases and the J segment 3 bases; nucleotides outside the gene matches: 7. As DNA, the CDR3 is TGTGCCAGCAGGAGAGCGGGAGAGGGCTACGAGCAGTACTTC. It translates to CASRRAGEGYEQYF.

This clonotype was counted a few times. The CDR3 is CASSPRDRGRVNYGYTF. The CDR3 DNA reads TGTGCCAGCAGCCCCCGGGACAGGGGACGGGTCAACTATGGCTACACCTTC. This chain uses TRBV7-8 with TRBJ1-2; 10 bases are a match to TRBD1. Germline CDR1 SGHVS, CDR2 FQNEAQ. The J segment lost 2 bases and the V segment lost 5 bases, leaving 11 bases of the junction unmatched. This CDR3 has 17 residues.

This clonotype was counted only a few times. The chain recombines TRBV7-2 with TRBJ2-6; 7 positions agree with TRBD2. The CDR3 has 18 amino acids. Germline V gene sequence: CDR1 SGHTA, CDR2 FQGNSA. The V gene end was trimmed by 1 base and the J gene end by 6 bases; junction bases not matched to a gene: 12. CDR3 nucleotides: TGTGCCAGCAGCTTAGGCCCCGGGGTGGCGGGAGAGGCCAACGTCCTGACTTTC. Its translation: CASSLGPGVAGEANVLTF.

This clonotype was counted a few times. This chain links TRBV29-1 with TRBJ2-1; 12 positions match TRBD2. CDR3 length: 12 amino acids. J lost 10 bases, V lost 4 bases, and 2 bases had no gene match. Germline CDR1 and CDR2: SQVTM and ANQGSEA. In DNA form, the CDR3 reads TGCAGCGTTGTTACTAGCGGGGGGGAGCAGTTCTTC. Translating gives CSVVTSGGEQFF.

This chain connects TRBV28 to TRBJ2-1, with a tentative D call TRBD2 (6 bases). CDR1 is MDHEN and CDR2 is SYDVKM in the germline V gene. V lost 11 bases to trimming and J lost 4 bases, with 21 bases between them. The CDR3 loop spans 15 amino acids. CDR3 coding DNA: TGTGCCGCGACGAGGGACTCCCAGATGTACAATGAGCAGTTCTTC. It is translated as CAATRDSQMYNEQFF.

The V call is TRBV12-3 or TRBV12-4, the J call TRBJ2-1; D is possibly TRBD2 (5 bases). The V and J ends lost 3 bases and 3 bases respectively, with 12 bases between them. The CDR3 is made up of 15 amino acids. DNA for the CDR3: TGTGCCAGCAGTTTGGTGGGAGCCTTCTACAATGAGCAGTTCTTC. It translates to CASSLVGAFYNEQFF.

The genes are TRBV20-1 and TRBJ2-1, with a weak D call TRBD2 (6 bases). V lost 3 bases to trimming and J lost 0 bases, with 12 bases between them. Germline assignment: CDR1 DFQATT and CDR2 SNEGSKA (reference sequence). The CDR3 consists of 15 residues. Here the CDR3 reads CSARKPGSSYNEQFF. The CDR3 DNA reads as TGCAGTGCTAGGAAGCCCGGGAGCTCCTACAATGAGCAGTTCTTC.

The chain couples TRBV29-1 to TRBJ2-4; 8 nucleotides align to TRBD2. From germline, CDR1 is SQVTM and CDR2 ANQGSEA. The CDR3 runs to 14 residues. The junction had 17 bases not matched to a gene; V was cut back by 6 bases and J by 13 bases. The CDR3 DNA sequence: TGCAGCGTCCGCGGGAGCGGGAGAGCGGGGGAGCAGTACTTC. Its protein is CSVRGSGRAGEQYF.